This T cell receptor beta chain was captured in a study of blood T cell repertoires in COVID-19 (dated by TCRdb to the early 2020s). For the study in its entirety: The collaborator samples originated in the United States, Italy and Spain and spanned the acute and convalescent phases of COVID-19. Nearly every sample came with metadata listing a de-identified subject ID, COVID-19 status, age in years and sex. HLA class I and class II types, where available, came from metadata supplied by the sample provider rather than from assay-based typing. The dataset comprised deeply sampled blood TCRbeta repertoires from subjects exposed to, actively infected with, or recovered from COVID-19. Samples were obtained from the ongoing ImmuneRACE study (first 160 participants) and from 1,000 to 1,500 subjects provided by 6 global collaborators. The repertoires were made available in a free public database intended to serve as a resource for research on the immune response to SARS-CoV-2. The prospective study material was composed of cDNA or gDNA derived from T cells, B-cell-depleted T cells, or PBMCs. The paper as a whole reports these results and caveats: Clinical and demographic metadata were provided uncurated, with the amount varying by source and participant.

A note on this clone: The antigen this receptor binds is unknown. No base qualities exist here, and no much larger clone lies one base off it.

For CDR1 and CDR2, the germline V gene (reference sequence) lists SEHNR and FQNEAQ. The CDR3 contains 12 residues, cysteine and phenylalanine counted. Of the read, only the CDR3 DNA is kept; its 36 bases are in frame from base 1. The junction shows trimming of 4 bases on V and 6 bases on J, and the gene matches do not reach 2 bases of it. One collaborating source in Seattle enrolled patients while the patients were actively infected and followed the patients over time throughout the course of disease. Collaborating institutions collected whole blood in K2EDTA tubes following their own protocols. For TCRbeta analysis, collaborators shipped samples as frozen whole blood, isolated PBMCs, or DNA extracted from either of those sample types. TCRbeta CDR3 regions were amplified from genomic DNA by means of the immunoSEQ Assay, a bias-controlled multiplex PCR. In the authors' own workflow: Nucleated cell counts per sample were estimated from amplification of reference gene primers within the assay. To quantify the absolute abundance of each unique TCRbeta CDR3 rearrangement, sequence reads were collapsed and filtered. For each sample, productive Simpson clonality was calculated as the square root of Simpson's diversity index over productive rearrangements. TCRdb stores this immuneACCESS table with in-frame sequences only. Part of the clones is absent; in the studies checked, under half of the shortfall reflects unresolved V genes, and no reason is known for the rest. That table is the source of V, J and clone size, and D and trimming were worked out from the DNA. Within this sample are 300,000 to 350,000 clones, with roughly 90% of them counted one time only. The ten largest clonotypes hold 2.5% to 3% of the sample.

Sequenced: peripheral blood. Recombination connected TRBV7-9 to TRBJ2-7; the central 8 bases match TRBD2. The receptor's source is a woman in her 30s with COVID-19, enrolled during active disease. The CDR3 here reads CASSSAGVEQYF. DNA sequence: TGTGCCAGCAGCTCAGCGGGAGTCGAGCAGTACTTC.